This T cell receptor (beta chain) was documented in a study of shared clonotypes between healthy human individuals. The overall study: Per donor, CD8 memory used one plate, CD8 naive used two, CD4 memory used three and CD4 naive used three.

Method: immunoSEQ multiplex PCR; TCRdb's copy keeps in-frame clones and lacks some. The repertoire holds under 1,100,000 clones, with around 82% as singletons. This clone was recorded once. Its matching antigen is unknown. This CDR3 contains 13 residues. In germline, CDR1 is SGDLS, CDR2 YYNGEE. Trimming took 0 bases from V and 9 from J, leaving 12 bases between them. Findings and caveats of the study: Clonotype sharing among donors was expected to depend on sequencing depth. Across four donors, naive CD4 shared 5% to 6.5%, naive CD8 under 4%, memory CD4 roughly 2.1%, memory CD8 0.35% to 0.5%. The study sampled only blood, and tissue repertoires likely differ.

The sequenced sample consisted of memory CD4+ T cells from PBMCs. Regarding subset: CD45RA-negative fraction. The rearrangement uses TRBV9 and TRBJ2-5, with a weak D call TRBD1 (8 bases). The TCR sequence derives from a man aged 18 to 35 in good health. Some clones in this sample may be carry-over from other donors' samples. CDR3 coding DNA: TGTGCCAGCAGCGTAGGCACAGGGGGGGCCCAGTACTTC. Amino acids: CASSVGTGGAQYF.